What follows describes a single TCR beta chain. Clones were sequenced by immunoSEQ multiplex PCR, and TCRdb holds only the in-frame ones, with some missing. Of more than 150,000 clones listed, 85% to 95% are singletons. The sample is drawn from a study of blood T cell repertoires in COVID-19. This CDR3 is 14 amino acids long. CDR1 LNHDA and CDR2 SQIVND come from the germline V gene (reference sequence). The V gene lost 3 bases and the J gene lost 6 bases, with 14 bases spanning the gap. The sequenced sample consisted of peripheral blood. This clonotype was obtained from a man between 45 and 60 years old with acute or convalescent COVID-19. The chain links TRBV19 to TRBJ1-1, with a weak D call TRBD1 (6 bases). In nucleotides, the CDR3 is TGTGCCAGTAGTATGGGGGGGACAAAGCCTGAAGCTTTCTTT. Translating gives CASSMGGTKPEAFF. Full variable domain (remainder filled in from reference TRBV19 and TRBJ1-1): DGGITQSPKYLFRKEGQNVTLSCEQNLNHDAMYWYRQDPGQGLRLIYYSQIVNDFQKGDIAEGYSVSREKKESFPLTVTSAQKNPTAFYLCASSMGGTKPEAFFGQGTRLTVV.